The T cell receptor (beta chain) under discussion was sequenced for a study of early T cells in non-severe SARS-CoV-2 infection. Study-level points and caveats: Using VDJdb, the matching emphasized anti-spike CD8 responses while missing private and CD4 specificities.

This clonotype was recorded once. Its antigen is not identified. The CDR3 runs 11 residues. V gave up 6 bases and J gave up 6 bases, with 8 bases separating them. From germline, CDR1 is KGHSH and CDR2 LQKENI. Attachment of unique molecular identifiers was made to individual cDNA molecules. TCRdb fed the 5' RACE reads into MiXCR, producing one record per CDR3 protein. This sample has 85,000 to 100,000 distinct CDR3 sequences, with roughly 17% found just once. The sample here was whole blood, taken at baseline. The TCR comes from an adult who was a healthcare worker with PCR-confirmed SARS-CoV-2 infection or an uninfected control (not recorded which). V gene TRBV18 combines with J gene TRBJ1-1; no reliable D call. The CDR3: CASSLTSEAFF. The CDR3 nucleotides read TGTGCCAGCTCCCTGACTTCTGAAGCTTTCTTT.